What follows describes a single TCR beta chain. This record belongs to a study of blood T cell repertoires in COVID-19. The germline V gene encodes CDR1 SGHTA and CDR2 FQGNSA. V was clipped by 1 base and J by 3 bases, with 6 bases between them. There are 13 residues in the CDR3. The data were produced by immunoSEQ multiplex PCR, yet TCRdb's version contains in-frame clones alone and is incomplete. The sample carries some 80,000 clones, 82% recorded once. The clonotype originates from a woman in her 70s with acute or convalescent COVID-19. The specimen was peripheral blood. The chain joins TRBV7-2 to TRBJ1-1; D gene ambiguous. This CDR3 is CASSLVEDTEAFF. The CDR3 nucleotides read TGTGCCAGCAGCTTAGTAGAGGACACTGAAGCTTTCTTT.